The source of this TCR beta chain is a study of blood T cells in healthy people across ages (dated by TCRdb to 2014 to 2015). Context from the whole study: In model experiments, template switching captured about one uniquely barcoded TCR beta cDNA molecule for every two T cells. To track age-related changes in TCR beta repertoire diversity, the study relied on deep sequencing normalized with unique cDNA molecular identifiers. Four age groups were formed from the donors: young (average roughly 16 years), middle-aged (approximately 40), aged (approximately 60) and long-lived (less than 85). To avoid experimental bias, donors of different ages were spread randomly across the sequencing lanes. For two donors (one aged 18 to 30 and one aged 80 or older), the study analyzed two additional independent replicas of 1 million unique cDNA reads from the same blood draw. Study-wide conclusions, independent of this receptor: Bulk unsorted PBMC profiling prevented conclusive comparison of naive and antigen-experienced compartments. Compared with the aged group, more naive CD4+ T cells, fewer expanded clones and increased TCR diversity were shown by the long-lived group, suggesting age selection. There was a strong correlation between observed TCR beta diversity and the percentage of naive T cells measured by flow cytometry. Because donor CMV infection status was unknown, age-related changes in expanded clonotypes were potentially confounded. Observed TCR beta diversity per million T cells fell roughly linearly with age, and a significant reduction was already apparent by age around 40. Estimates of total diversity from one million sequenced T cells were regarded as lower bounds and underestimates.

Library construction relied on 5' RACE. The sequencer listed for this sample is Illumina HiSeq 2500. A second roughly 7 to 11 cycle PCR used a sample-barcoded 5' primer and a J-beta primer mix. A template-switch 5' adaptor carrying 12 random nucleotides introduced a unique molecular identifier onto each TCR beta cDNA molecule. At least 2.5 million CDR3-containing paired-end reads were obtained from each sample. First-strand cDNA synthesis was performed from all RNA using the Mint cDNA synthesis kit, with priming by a TRBC-specific oligonucleotide. Following uracil-DNA glycosylase treatment, a first 18-cycle PCR with universal primers M1SS and BC2_uni_R was performed on all cDNA. As for how the authors treated the data: For normalization, 1 million high-quality reads were randomly selected from each sample, with every read carrying a distinct molecular identifier. Reads with shared molecular identifiers were discarded instead of being binned into consensus sequences. MiTCR, with a Q25 quality threshold and the strictest error-elimination algorithm, was used for CDR3 identification, clonotype clustering and error correction. Lower-bound total TCR beta diversity was estimated with a nonparametric unseen species model using Euler transformation. TCRdb reprocessed the public reads (quality trimming at Q25 with fastp, clone calling with MiXCR) and kept in-frame beta chains. All rows with the same CDR3 protein become a single entry with the most common DNA and genes. In this record, the V and J calls reflect TCRdb's handling and not the investigators' own analysis. For this sample the table gives roughly 790,000 distinct CDR3 sequences, of which 35% to 45% were detected only once. 20% of the sample belongs to the ten largest clones.

Of note for this clonotype: What antigen it recognizes has not been identified. Base qualities were left out, and no much larger clone turns up one base away.

The donors were roughly 38 Caucasian individuals from Russia, aged 6 to 90 years, who were systemically healthy. Each donor gave about 9.2 milliliters of peripheral blood, drawn into EDTA-treated Vacutainer tubes. Ficoll-Paque density-gradient centrifugation was used to isolate PBMCs, with at least 7 million obtained per sample. Total RNA was extracted from PBMCs with Trizol reagent, with at least 5.5 micrograms obtained per sample. For every donor, an aliquot of PBMCs went through flow cytometry to measure the percentages of naive CD45RAhigh/CD27high T cells. V loses 4 bases at its end and J loses 6 bases; junction bases beyond the gene matches: 13. Looking up the germline V gene yields CDR1 SGDLS and CDR2 YYNGEE. Measured from the cysteine to the phenylalanine, the CDR3 is 18 residues long. Only the CDR3 part of the read is kept: 54 bases, read in frame from the first base.

Sequences were obtained from blood. This receptor was obtained from a woman between 55 and 75 years old in good health. This chain joins TRBV9 to TRBJ2-1; 13 central nucleotides agree with TRBD2. The CDR3: CASSLTLRTSGGANEQFF. The sequence in DNA is TGTGCCAGCAGCCTCACCCTCAGAACTAGCGGGGGGGCCAATGAGCAGTTCTTC.